This T cell receptor (beta chain) was recovered during a study of blood T cell repertoires in COVID-19. The count of this clone is one. Sequencing used immunoSEQ multiplex PCR; TCRdb keeps in-frame clones, though not all of them. Of about 280,000 clones in the sample, roughly 80% were seen once. This CDR3 spans 14 amino acids. Germline V gene sequence: CDR1 ENHRY, CDR2 SYGVKD. V gave up 6 bases and J gave up 4 bases; unmatched junction bases: 1. V gene TRBV10-3 combines with J gene TRBJ2-2, with 11 nucleotides matching TRBD2. Sequencing was carried out using PBMCs or T cells enriched from blood (not recorded which). This sequence was found in a man in his forties who had been exposed to COVID-19. Here the CDR3 reads CAIRLAGATGELFF. CDR3 coding DNA: TGTGCCATCAGACTAGCGGGAGCCACCGGGGAGCTGTTTTTT.